These 8 T cell receptor beta chains were sequenced from one sample in a study of OX40 agonist ivuxolimab in advanced cancers. The library came from the immunoSEQ multiplex PCR assay. As stored in TCRdb, this immuneACCESS dataset retains in-frame rearrangements with V and J assigned. A fraction of the clones does not appear; measured against another copy, unresolved V genes explain less than half of the discrepancy, and the remainder lacks a known reason. The sample table holds 100,000 or so clones, of which about nine tenths were seen once. The top ten clonotypes cover just under 2% of the sample. Sequences were derived from CD4+ or CD8+ T cells sorted from blood, sampled in a trial of the OX40 agonist ivuxolimab. These receptors all stem from an adult with an advanced solid tumor such as melanoma, head and neck, liver or kidney cancer.

This rearrangement joins TRBV2 to TRBJ2-4; 7 bases fit TRBD1. This CDR3 is 13 amino acids long. Germline assignment: CDR1 SNHLY and CDR2 FYNNEI. Losses at the gene ends were 8 bases for V and 5 bases for J; bases not matched to a gene: 6. CDR3 nucleotides: TGTGCCAGCGCAGGGGGAATGGAAAACATTCAGTACTTC. Its protein product is CASAGGMENIQYF.

The rearrangement links TRBV7-8 to TRBJ2-7; D remains unclear. This CDR3 spans 15 amino acids. Looked up from germline, CDR1 is SGHVS and CDR2 is FQNEAQ. V was shortened by 2 bases and J by 1 base, with 12 bases between the two germline ends. The CDR3 region has the DNA TGTGCCAGCAGCTTAAGCGTTGGGGTTTCCTACGAGCAGTACTTC. Translated, it gives CASSLSVGVSYEQYF.

The chain combines TRBV18 with TRBJ2-3; the D is unclear. The length of the CDR3 is 17 residues. V lost 0 bases and J lost 3, with 16 bases in between. Germline V gene data show CDR1 as KGHSH and CDR2 as LQKENI. CDR3 protein: CASSPPRFGVGTDTQYF. As DNA, the CDR3 is TGTGCCAGCTCACCACCACGATTTGGGGTAGGGACAGATACGCAGTATTTT.

This rearrangement joins TRBV5-1 to TRBJ1-5; D not resolved. The ends were cut back, 0 bases at V and 2 bases at J, with 9 bases in the middle. Germline-derived CDR1 and CDR2 are SGHRS and YFSETQ. The CDR3 sequence is 15 residues long. DNA of the CDR3: TGCGCCAGCAGCTTGGCGCCCGGGGGCAATCAGCCCCAGCATTTT. It specifies CASSLAPGGNQPQHF.

V and J are TRBV6-5 and TRBJ2-2; 14 nucleotides match TRBD2. In germline, CDR1 is MNHEY, CDR2 SVGAGI. This CDR3 spans 15 amino acids. V shed 5 bases, J shed 9 bases, and the junction held 5 bases outside the gene matches. This CDR3 reads CASSPGTSGSRELFF. The CDR3 region has the DNA TGTGCCAGCAGTCCCGGGACTAGCGGGAGCAGGGAGCTGTTTTTT.

Only a few counts were recorded for this clone. The chain combines TRBV7-9 with TRBJ1-1; unclear D gene. The CDR3 has 15 residues. The germline CDR1 and CDR2 sequences are SEHNR and FQNEAQ (reference sequence). The V end lost 0 bases, the J end lost 0 bases, and 8 bases lay between the germline ends. The CDR3 coding sequence is TGTGCCAGCAGCTTAGCTGGGGTAGTGAACACTGAAGCTTTCTTT. This gives the protein CASSLAGVVNTEAFF.

V usage is TRBV5-4 and J usage is TRBJ1-3; D is uncertain. The germline V gene has CDR1 SGHNT and CDR2 YYREEE (reference sequence). The CDR3 is 15 amino acids. Trimming removed 2 bases at V and 2 bases at J, with 11 bases between. CDR3 sequence: CASSFGRGAGNTIYF. The CDR3, as DNA: TGTGCCAGCAGCTTTGGACGTGGGGCTGGAAACACCATATATTTT.

This chain links TRBV28 with TRBJ2-7; D not certain. This CDR3 contains 14 residues. Germline V gene lookup returns CDR1 MDHEN and CDR2 SYDVKM. The V gene lost 3 bases and the J gene lost 2 bases, with 11 bases spanning the gap. The CDR3 region is CASSFGQPAYEQYF. DNA of the CDR3: TGTGCCAGCAGTTTTGGGCAGCCCGCCTACGAGCAGTACTTC.